This T cell receptor (beta chain) emerged from a study of OX40 agonist ivuxolimab in advanced cancers. Study overall: The patients received agonistic anti-OX40 (CD134) antibody ivuxolimab. Points from the study as a whole: Certain nonresponders additionally had low normalized T-cell clonal expansion.

With regard to this clone: Antigen unknown.

The study sampled blood at baseline, cycle 4 day 1, and cycle 7 day 1. The table came from immunoSEQ multiplex PCR; TCRdb's copy has only in-frame clones and leaves some out. The sample lists around 79,000 clones, almost 90% occurring once. V lost 6 bases, J lost 6 bases, and 9 bases stayed unmatched. There are 14 residues in the CDR3. CDR1 is MNHNY, CDR2 SVGAGI, per germline (reference sequence). The V call is TRBV6-6, the J call TRBJ1-2, with 8 bases matching TRBD1. The sample in question was CD4+ or CD8+ T cells sorted from blood, obtained in a trial of the OX40 agonist ivuxolimab. The sequence derives from an adult with an advanced solid tumor such as melanoma, head and neck, liver or kidney cancer. The CDR3 spells CASRPSGQVHGYTF. The DNA of the CDR3 is TGTGCCAGCAGACCCTCGGGACAGGTCCATGGCTACACCTTC.